This T cell receptor (beta chain) comes out of a study of blood T cells in healthy people across ages. A second PCR of roughly 7 to 11 cycles used a sample-barcoded 5' primer and a J-beta primer mix. TCRdb re-called the 5' RACE reads through MiXCR, storing one row per CDR3 protein. This sample has 550,000 to 750,000 distinct CDR3 sequences; around 20% occur once, and the top ten carry 3.6%. The extraction recovered at least 6 micrograms of total RNA per sample. Points from the study as a whole: Samples with more naive T cells showed higher observed beta diversity. Estimates based on one million T cells were treated as lower bounds.

This clonotype came up a few times. Its antigen is as yet unknown. The sequencing input was blood. The TCR originated in a man between 70 and 80 years old in good health.

The DNA of the CDR3 is TGTGCCACCAGCAGAGTAATGTCGCTGGGGGAGCAGTACTTC. Its protein is CATSRVMSLGEQYF. The chain joins TRBV15 to TRBJ2-5, with D perhaps being TRBD1 or TRBD2 (5 bases each). Between the trimmed V and J ends, which lost 1 base and 11 bases, there was a span of 17 bases. CDR3 length: 14 residues. Germline loops: CDR1 LNHNV, CDR2 YYDKDF (reference sequence).